The clone carrying this T cell receptor (beta chain) was recorded only once. This record belongs to a study of blood T cell repertoires in COVID-19. This CDR3 contains 15 residues. V was pared by 1 base and J by 4 bases, with 11 bases between. The germline V gene encodes CDR1 LNHDA and CDR2 SQIVND (reference sequence). The study drew participants aged about 18 to 95 years from roughly 25 US areas. Method: immunoSEQ multiplex PCR; TCRdb's copy keeps in-frame clones and lacks some. The sample comprises over 200,000 clones, 85% to 90% of which are singletons, and about 14% rests with the top ten. The chain combines TRBV19 with TRBJ1-5, with a possible D match to TRBD1 (5 bases). The sequenced sample was PBMCs or T cells enriched from blood (not recorded which). This clonotype was sampled from a man aged 25-45 years who had been exposed to COVID-19. For the CDR3, the DNA is TGTGCCAGTAGTATAGTACGACAGCAAAATCAGCCCCAGCATTTT. Translation: CASSIVRQQNQPQHF.